Sequencing of this T cell receptor (beta chain) was carried out in a study of cytomegalovirus exposure and HLA in healthy donors. This clone was observed a single time. Germline values: CDR1 SEHNR, CDR2 FQNEAQ (reference sequence). V was trimmed by 4 bases and J by 2 bases, leaving 15 bases between them. There are 15 residues in the CDR3. PCR was performed using 60 Vbeta and 13 Jbeta primers. The method was immunoSEQ multiplex PCR; TCRdb's version includes in-frame clones alone and lacks a portion of them. The table has about 160,000 clones, 70% to 80% seen once. This TCR came from a human donor in good health. Material for sequencing was PBMCs. The chain carries TRBV7-9 and TRBJ2-7; tentative D call: TRBD1 (6 bases). The CDR3 DNA follows: TGTGCCAGCAGCTCCTCCGGGACACCGACCTACGAGCAGTACTTC. This codes for CASSSSGTPTYEQYF.